These T cell receptor beta chains were read from a single sample in a study of OX40 agonist ivuxolimab in advanced cancers. This table comes from immunoSEQ multiplex PCR, and its TCRdb copy is limited to in-frame clones, with some not included. The sample carries 9,000 to 15,000 clones, approximately 87% recorded once. The material was CD4+ or CD8+ T cells sorted from blood, obtained in a trial of the OX40 agonist ivuxolimab. The receptor set was obtained from an adult with an advanced solid tumor such as melanoma, head and neck, liver or kidney cancer. CDR3s include the opening cysteine and the closing phenylalanine or tryptophan. A D gene is named only where the DNA matches it firmly. Part of the rows lack a size; the others show once, few, many or a class for expanded clones.

v_gene	abundance	d_gene	j_gene	CDR3aa	CDR3nt
TRBV5-4	.	.	TRBJ2-3	CASREQALNTDTQYF	TGTGCCAGCAGGGAACAGGCGTTAAACACAGATACGCAGTATTTT
TRBV7-3	few	.	TRBJ2-2	CASSLSTGELFF	TGTGCCAGCAGCTTAAGCACCGGGGAGCTGTTTTTT
TRBV29-1	.	TRBD2	TRBJ2-1	CSVPLAGARNEQFF	TGCAGCGTTCCACTAGCGGGAGCACGCAATGAGCAGTTCTTC
TRBV29-1	few	TRBD1	TRBJ1-2	CSVERGTGYGYTF	TGCAGCGTAGAAAGGGGGACAGGGTATGGCTACACCTTC
TRBV11-2	.	TRBD1	TRBJ2-2	CASSLAGAGGANGELFF	TGTGCCAGCAGCTTAGCGGGCGCAGGGGGCGCGAACGGGGAGCTGTTTTTT
TRBV9	.	.	TRBJ2-7	CASSVGVSDEQYF	TGTGCCAGCAGCGTAGGGGTAAGCGACGAGCAGTACTTC
TRBV5-5	.	.	TRBJ1-1	CASSLVEGSTEAFF	TGTGCCAGCAGCTTGGTGGAGGGCTCCACTGAAGCTTTCTTT
TRBV5-1	.	.	TRBJ2-3	CASSLSRYTDTQYF	TGCGCCAGCAGCTTAAGCAGGTACACAGATACGCAGTATTTT
TRBV5-1	.	.	TRBJ2-2	CASSLSGGTGELFF	TGCGCCAGCAGCTTGTCAGGCGGCACCGGGGAGCTGTTTTTT
TRBV19	.	.	TRBJ2-1	CASTPGGYNEQFF	TGTGCCAGTACACCCGGAGGGTACAATGAGCAGTTCTTC
TRBV2	.	.	TRBJ1-1	CASRDGRGLNTEAFF	TGTGCCAGCAGGGATGGCAGGGGTCTGAACACTGAAGCTTTCTTT
TRBV7-2	.	TRBD1	TRBJ2-7	CASSGDRAYEQYF	TGTGCCAGCAGCGGCGACAGGGCGTACGAGCAGTACTTC
TRBV7-6	.	.	TRBJ2-7	CASSLLAGSYEQYF	TGTGCCAGCAGCTTATTAGCAGGCTCCTACGAGCAGTACTTC
TRBV27	.	.	TRBJ2-1	CASSLQTPYDEQFF	TGTGCCAGCAGTTTACAGACCCCTTATGATGAGCAGTTCTTC
TRBV9	once	.	TRBJ2-7	CASSERDTSSYEQYF	TGTGCCAGCAGCGAAAGGGACACTAGCTCCTACGAGCAGTACTTC
TRBV5-5	.	.	TRBJ2-5	CASSLATGRGETQYF	TGTGCCAGCAGCTTGGCCACGGGGAGAGGGGAGACCCAGTACTTC
TRBV9	.	.	TRBJ2-6	CASTGDPLGANVLTF	TGTGCCAGCACTGGGGATCCTTTAGGGGCCAACGTCCTGACTTTC
TRBV4-1	once	.	TRBJ1-2	CASSQGQGNFNYGYTF	TGCGCCAGCAGCCAAGGACAAGGGAATTTTAACTATGGCTACACCTTC
TRBV19	.	.	TRBJ2-1	CASTRLARSYNEQFF	TGTGCCAGTACCCGCTTAGCGCGCTCCTACAATGAGCAGTTCTTC
TRBV7-8	.	.	TRBJ1-5	CASSLGVAPEHQPQHF	TGTGCCAGCAGCTTAGGGGTAGCCCCAGAACATCAGCCCCAGCATTTT
TRBV5-1	once	TRBD1	TRBJ2-2	CASSSTGQGGTGELFF	TGCGCCAGCAGCTCGACCGGACAGGGTGGCACCGGGGAGCTGTTTTTT
TRBV30	once	.	TRBJ1-3	CAWRGLGDGTGNTIYF	TGTGCCTGGAGGGGGTTGGGGGACGGGACTGGAAACACCATATATTTT
TRBV11-3	.	.	TRBJ2-3	CASSLTPRVTGTDTQYF	TGTGCCAGCAGCTTAACCCCCCGAGTCACGGGCACAGATACGCAGTATTTT
TRBV6-6	.	.	TRBJ1-1	CASSPVFGEAFF	TGTGCCAGCAGCCCAGTATTCGGCGAAGCTTTCTTT
TRBV5-3	.	TRBD2	TRBJ2-3	CAGLLAGVEDTQYF	TGTGCCGGCCTTCTAGCGGGAGTGGAAGATACGCAGTATTTT
TRBV28	.	.	TRBJ2-7	CASSPPLYEQYF	TGTGCCAGCAGTCCCCCCCTTTACGAGCAGTACTTC
TRBV6-1	.	.	TRBJ2-6	CASSEIVVSGANVLTF	TGTGCCAGCAGTGAAATCGTCGTCTCTGGGGCCAACGTCCTGACTTTC
TRBV5-1	.	TRBD2	TRBJ2-5	CASRRPGGETQYF	TGCGCCAGCAGACGACCGGGAGGGGAGACCCAGTACTTC
TRBV11-3	.	.	TRBJ2-1	CASSTRRGEQFF	TGTGCCAGCAGTACCCGAAGGGGTGAGCAGTTCTTC
TRBV7-3	.	.	TRBJ1-5	CASSLGLYQPQHF	TGTGCCAGCAGCTTGGGGTTATATCAGCCCCAGCATTTT
TRBV7-9	.	.	TRBJ1-2	CASSRTEEYGYTF	TGTGCCAGCAGCCGAACGGAGGAATATGGCTACACCTTC
TRBV6-6	.	TRBD1	TRBJ2-7	CASSYYGQGYEQYF	TGTGCCAGCAGTTACTATGGACAGGGCTACGAGCAGTACTTC
TRBV2	.	.	TRBJ1-1	CASEEDVKNTEAFF	TGTGCCAGCGAGGAGGACGTAAAGAACACTGAAGCTTTCTTT
TRBV4-1	.	TRBD1	TRBJ1-1	CASSHATRDSLNTEAFF	TGCGCCAGCAGCCACGCTACCCGGGACAGTTTGAACACTGAAGCTTTCTTT
TRBV19	.	.	TRBJ2-1	CASSLYNEQFF	TGTGCCAGTAGCCTGTACAATGAGCAGTTCTTC
TRBV28	.	.	TRBJ2-6	CASSPGDISGANVLTF	TGTGCCAGCAGTCCGGGGGACATTTCTGGGGCCAACGTCCTGACTTTC
TRBV9	.	TRBD2	TRBJ2-1	CASNLAGGFWDEQFF	TGTGCCAGCAATTTAGCGGGAGGGTTCTGGGATGAGCAGTTCTTC
TRBV28	.	TRBD1	TRBJ1-1	CASRRTGVTEAFF	TGTGCCAGCAGACGGACAGGGGTTACTGAAGCTTTCTTT
TRBV30	.	.	TRBJ1-5	CAWTLGSNQPQHF	TGTGCCTGGACTCTGGGGAGCAATCAGCCCCAGCATTTT
TRBV10-3	.	.	TRBJ2-7	CAISEWPQPYEQYF	TGTGCCATCAGCGAATGGCCACAGCCCTACGAGCAGTACTTC
TRBV7-9	.	.	TRBJ2-1	CASSSSGAEQFF	TGTGCCAGCAGCTCTAGTGGGGCTGAGCAGTTCTTC
TRBV2	.	TRBD2	TRBJ2-1	CASTRGTRDYHEQFF	TGTGCCAGCACCCGGGGGACTAGGGACTACCATGAGCAGTTCTTC
TRBV6-6	.	.	TRBJ2-2	CASCSWGTGELFF	TGTGCCAGCTGCAGCTGGGGGACCGGGGAGCTGTTTTTT